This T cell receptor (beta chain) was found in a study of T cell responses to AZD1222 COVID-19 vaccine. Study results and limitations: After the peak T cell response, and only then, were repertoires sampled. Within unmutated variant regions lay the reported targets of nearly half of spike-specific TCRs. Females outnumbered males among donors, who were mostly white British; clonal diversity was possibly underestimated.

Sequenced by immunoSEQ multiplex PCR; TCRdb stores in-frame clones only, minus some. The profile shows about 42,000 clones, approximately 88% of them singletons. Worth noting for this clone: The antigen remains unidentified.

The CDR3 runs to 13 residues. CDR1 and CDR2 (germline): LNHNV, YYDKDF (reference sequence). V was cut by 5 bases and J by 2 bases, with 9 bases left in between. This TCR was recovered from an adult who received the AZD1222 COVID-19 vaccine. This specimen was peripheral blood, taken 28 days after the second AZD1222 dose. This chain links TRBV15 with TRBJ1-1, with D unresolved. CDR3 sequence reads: CATSYLQNTEAFF. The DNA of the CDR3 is TGTGCCACCAGCTACCTTCAAAACACTGAAGCTTTCTTT.